This entry lists 30 T cell receptor beta chains sequenced from one sample in a study of Ad26.COV2.S vaccination and SARS-CoV-2 variants (dated by TCRdb to about 2021). What this sample's treatment or condition label stands for: about 20 received Ad26.COV2.S at low or high dose, single or two shots; a few received placebo; per-sample allocation not given. Repertoires of vaccine and placebo recipients were sequenced from samples collected on day 63 after the first injection. The method behind the library was the immunoSEQ multiplex PCR assay. TCRdb's version of the immuneACCESS table is confined to in-frame rearrangements and falls short of the full clone set. An unresolved V gene accounts for under half of the shortfall where checked; the remainder is of unknown origin. This sample has roughly 410,000 clones in its table, and approximately 83% of those were observed once. Almost 7.5% of the sample lies in the top ten.

The sequencing used peripheral blood, collected in a trial of Ad26.COV2.S vaccine versus placebo. The receptors here all came from a person between 18 and 60 years old who received the Ad26.COV2.S COVID-19 vaccine or a placebo.

This clone has just one count. The rearrangement joins TRBV6-5 to TRBJ1-1; D uncertain. Germline CDR1 MNHEY, CDR2 SVGAGI. Deletions cut 5 bases from V and 0 bases from J, with 7 bases between. CDR3 length: 13 amino acids. CDR3 coding DNA: TGTGCCAGCAGTAGTAGTATGAACACTGAAGCTTTCTTT. This codes for CASSSSMNTEAFF.

This chain uses TRBV6-6 with TRBJ1-6, with TRBD1 matching over 9 bases. CDR1 MNHNY and CDR2 SVGAGI come from the germline V gene (reference sequence). V gave up 11 bases and J gave up 7 bases; unmatched junction bases: 6. The length of the CDR3 is 13 residues. Here the CDR3 DNA reads TGTGCCGCCGGGACAGGGAAGAATTCACCCCTCCACTTT. Amino acid sequence: CAAGTGKNSPLHF.

This clone appeared a single time. This chain uses TRBV21-1 with TRBJ2-7. TRBV21-1 is described as a pseudogene. The CDR3 consists of 15 residues. This CDR3 reads CASSRPGKQEYEQYF. CDR3 coding DNA: TGTGCCAGCAGCAGACCGGGAAAACAGGAGTACGAGCAGTACTTC.

This clone was recorded only once. The chain uses TRBV15 and TRBJ2-3, with a tentative D call TRBD1 (5 bases). Trimming took 3 bases from V and 5 from J, leaving 21 bases between them. This CDR3 has 17 amino acids. Looked up from germline, CDR1 is LNHNV and CDR2 is YYDKDF (reference sequence). For the CDR3, the DNA is TGTGCCACCAGCAGGCCCCCCAGGGCCCTCGCTAAAGATACGCAGTATTTT. Translated: CATSRPPRALAKDTQYF.

This CDR3 is CAWSDIGQYNEQFF. The CDR3 DNA reads as TGTGCCTGGAGTGATATAGGACAGTACAATGAGCAGTTCTTC. The chain has TRBV30 and TRBJ2-1, with TRBD1 as a possible D gene (6 bases). V was shortened by 1 base and J by 4 bases, with 11 bases between the two germline ends. CDR1 is GTSNPN, CDR2 SVGIG, per germline (reference sequence). This CDR3 is built from 14 residues.

The V gene is TRBV7-9, the J gene TRBJ2-1, with D possibly being TRBD1 (5 bases). The germline gives CDR1 SEHNR, CDR2 FQNEAQ (reference sequence). The V end lost 1 base, the J end lost 6 bases, and 7 bases lay between the germline ends. This CDR3 spans 13 amino acids. CDR3 region: CASSLGQGNEQFF. The CDR3 DNA sequence: TGTGCCAGCAGCTTAGGGCAGGGCAATGAGCAGTTCTTC.

This clone was seen more than once but under ten times. The V and J genes are TRBV5-1 and TRBJ1-1; tentatively, D is TRBD1 (5 bases). Trimming took off 4 bases at V and 1 base at J, with 8 bases between the two ends. Germline V lookup: CDR1 SGHRS, CDR2 YFSETQ. This CDR3 region has 13 residues. Written as DNA, the CDR3 is TGCGCCAGCAGCCCGGGGACGAACACTGAAGCTTTCTTT. Translation: CASSPGTNTEAFF. The whole variable domain, remainder taken from reference TRBV5-1 and TRBJ1-1, is KAGVTQTPRYLIKTRGQQVTLSCSPISGHRSVSWYQQTPGQGLQFLFEYFSETQRNKGNFPGRFSGRQFSNSRSEMNVSTLELGDSALYLCASSPGTNTEAFFGQGTRLTVV.

This clone counts as medium-sized. V is TRBV6-2 or TRBV6-3 and J is TRBJ1-6; D gene ambiguous. From germline, CDR1 is MNHEY and CDR2 SVGEGT. CDR3 length: 14 amino acids. V was pared by 2 bases and J by 7 bases, with 9 bases between. In nucleotides, the CDR3 is TGTGCCAGCAGTTACGGCCAGGAGAATTCACCCCTCCACTTT. This gives the protein CASSYGQENSPLHF.

V gene TRBV19 combines with J gene TRBJ1-1; D might be TRBD1 (6 bases). Trimming took 6 bases from V and 5 from J, leaving 16 bases between them. Germline CDR1 is LNHDA and CDR2 is SQIVND (reference sequence). This CDR3 spans 14 amino acids. The CDR3 here is CASRARWGRTEAFF. DNA of the CDR3: TGTGCCAGTAGGGCCCGGTGGGGGCGTACTGAAGCTTTCTTT. The full variable domain, its missing parts supplied by reference TRBV19 and TRBJ1-1, is DGGITQSPKYLFRKEGQNVTLSCEQNLNHDAMYWYRQDPGQGLRLIYYSQIVNDFQKGDIAEGYSVSREKKESFPLTVTSAQKNPTAFYLCASRARWGRTEAFFGQGTRLTVV.

The chain couples TRBV6-5 to TRBJ2-7; 9 positions match TRBD1. Germline lookup yields CDR1 MNHEY and CDR2 SVGAGI. Trimming removed 3 bases from V and 5 bases from J; junction bases left unmatched: 5. The CDR3 consists of 14 residues. The CDR3 here is CASSYGTGKDEQYF. CDR3 coding DNA: TGTGCCAGCAGTTATGGGACAGGGAAAGACGAGCAGTACTTC.

The V gene is TRBV29-1, the J gene TRBJ1-1, with D maybe TRBD1 (6 bases). The germline V gene encodes CDR1 SQVTM and CDR2 ANQGSEA. This CDR3 contains 14 residues. V lost 7 bases, J lost 0 bases, and 15 bases lay in between. The CDR3 bases are TGCAGCGCCATCCGGACAGTTATGAACACTGAAGCTTTCTTT. This encodes CSAIRTVMNTEAFF.

This rearrangement joins TRBV11-1 to TRBJ1-2; weak D call: TRBD1 (6 bases). This CDR3 contains 16 residues. Trimming shortened V by 5 bases and J by 3 bases, and 19 bases separated the two germline ends. Germline V gene lookup returns CDR1 SGHAT and CDR2 FQDESV (reference sequence). As DNA, the CDR3 is TGTGCCAGCAGCCCTAGACAGGATGGTCCCTACTATGGCTACACCTTC. Translated: CASSPRQDGPYYGYTF.

This chain joins TRBV7-9 and TRBJ1-3, with D possibly being TRBD1 (5 bases). V was trimmed by 5 bases and J by 0 bases, leaving 14 bases between them. The CDR3 length is 16 residues. Germline V CDR1 and CDR2: SEHNR, FQNEAQ (reference sequence). The CDR3: CASSRDRGSSGNTIYF. In nucleotides, the CDR3 is TGTGCCAGCAGCCGCGACCGGGGGTCCTCTGGAAACACCATATATTTT.

The J gene is TRBJ1-2, the V gene TRBV30; D may be TRBD1 (5 bases). Per the germline V gene, CDR1 is GTSNPN and CDR2 is SVGIG (reference sequence). The CDR3 consists of 11 residues. Trimming pared 1 base from V and 8 bases from J, leaving 8 bases between. CDR3 coding DNA: TGTGCCTGGAGTGCAGGGCTGGGCTACACCTTC. This encodes CAWSAGLGYTF. The complete variable domain, with remaining parts taken from reference TRBV30 and TRBJ1-2, reads SQTIHQWPATLVQPVGSPLSLECTVEGTSNPNLYWYRQAAGRGLQLLFYSVGIGQISSEVPQNLSASRPQDRQFILSSKKLLLSDSGFYLCAWSAGLGYTFGSGTRLTVV.

The chain carries TRBV2 and TRBJ1-2, with D maybe TRBD1 (5 bases). The CDR3 extends over 13 amino acids. V was trimmed by 0 bases and J by 12 bases, leaving 14 bases between them. Germline CDR1 is SNHLY and CDR2 is FYNNEI. Here the CDR3 DNA reads TGTGCCAGCAGTGAAGCGTGGACACCACAGGACACCTTC. This sequence encodes CASSEAWTPQDTF.

This clone was seen once. The rearrangement joins TRBV11-2 to TRBJ2-7; no clear D. V lost 3 bases and J lost 7, with 19 bases in between. Germline values: CDR1 SGHAT, CDR2 FQNNGV. The CDR3 sequence is 15 residues long. In DNA, the CDR3 is TGTGCCAGCAGCTTCCGTCTGGACGCACTACTAGAGCAGTACTTC. It yields the protein CASSFRLDALLEQYF.

This chain connects TRBV6-1 to TRBJ1-5, with 9 bases fitting TRBD1. Trimming at V came to 10 bases and at J to 7 bases, leaving 8 bases not matched to a gene. The CDR3 contains 13 residues. Per the germline V gene, CDR1 is MNHNS and CDR2 is SASEGT. CDR3 coding DNA: TGTGCCACCTCACAGGGGGCGAAACAGCCCCAGCATTTT. Protein product: CATSQGAKQPQHF.

The CDR3 reads CASSFSSEYTEAFF. In DNA, the CDR3 is TGTGCCAGCAGCTTTTCTTCCGAGTACACTGAAGCTTTCTTT. The chain is built from TRBV7-3 and TRBJ1-1; D not resolved. Germline loops: CDR1 SGHTA, CDR2 FQGTGA. V was trimmed by 3 bases and J by 3 bases, leaving 11 bases between them. The CDR3 runs 14 residues.

The chain employs TRBV7-9 and TRBJ1-2; D is unclear. Per germline, CDR1 SEHNR and CDR2 FQNEAQ (reference sequence). Trimming pared 2 bases from V and 1 base from J, leaving 11 bases between. The CDR3 length is 15 residues. CDR3 amino acids: CASSLQPGFNYGYTF. The CDR3 nucleotides are TGTGCCAGCAGCTTACAACCGGGATTTAACTATGGCTACACCTTC.

To note about this clone: The identical CDR3 is also encoded by other nucleotide sequences in the sample. V usage is TRBV27 and J usage is TRBJ2-7, with no clear D. Germline CDR1 is MNHEY and CDR2 is SMNVEV (reference sequence). The V gene lost 3 bases and the J gene lost 4 bases, with 4 bases spanning the gap. The CDR3 has 11 residues. Written as DNA, the CDR3 is TGTGCCAGCAGTTTGGGGTACGAGCAGTACTTC. It translates to CASSLGYEQYF.

The V call is TRBV6-6, the J call TRBJ2-7; D is undetermined. The CDR3 is 15 amino acids. Trimming removed 0 bases at V and 4 bases at J, with 13 bases between. Germline CDR1 and CDR2: MNHNY and SVGAGI (reference sequence). In DNA, the CDR3 is TGTGCCAGCAGTTACTCGGGGTATCGGCAGTACGAGCAGTACTTC. Translation: CASSYSGYRQYEQYF.

The chain employs TRBV9 and TRBJ2-1; D is possibly TRBD2 (6 bases). The CDR3 loop spans 16 amino acids. Germline CDR1 SGDLS, CDR2 YYNGEE. V lost 0 bases to trimming and J lost 1 base, with 11 bases between them. The CDR3 DNA reads as TGTGCCAGCAGCGTAGGGTCTAGCGCGTCCTACAATGAGCAGTTCTTC. Its protein product is CASSVGSSASYNEQFF.

About this clone itself: One end of the junction fails to match germline, which may point to a read error. The chain couples TRBV12-3 or TRBV12-4 to TRBJ2-5; D not certain. This CDR3 is 12 amino acids long. As DNA, the CDR3 is TGTGCCAGCAGTTTAACCCAAAAGACCCAGTACTTC. Translation gives CASSLTQKTQYF.

Many counts were recorded for this clone. The J gene is TRBJ2-7, the V gene TRBV3-1 (or the pseudogene TRBV3-2), with 8 bases matching TRBD1. Germline CDR1 is LGHDT and CDR2 is YNNKEL (reference sequence). The ends lost 3 bases at V and 4 bases at J; junction bases unmatched: 8. The CDR3 length is 15 residues. CDR3 DNA sequence: TGTGCCAGCAGCCAGCTACCCGGGACAGGTTACGAGCAGTACTTC. Translation gives CASSQLPGTGYEQYF.

This chain uses TRBV9 with TRBJ2-3, with 8 bases that match TRBD2. J gave up 8 bases and V 4 bases, and 12 bases lay outside the gene matches. CDR3 length: 15 amino acids. Germline V CDR1 and CDR2: SGDLS, YYNGEE. CDR3 DNA sequence: TGTGCCAGCAGCTCCTTAGCGGGAACCGGCGGTACGCAGTATTTT. Encoded protein: CASSSLAGTGGTQYF.

The chain has TRBV27 and TRBJ2-7; D possibly matches TRBD1 or TRBD2 (5 bases each). The CDR3 runs 12 residues. Germline V lookup: CDR1 MNHEY, CDR2 SMNVEV (reference sequence). The ends were cut back, 8 bases at V and 2 bases at J, with 10 bases in the middle. This CDR3 is CASRDGPYEQYF. The CDR3 nucleotides are TGTGCCAGCCGGGACGGACCCTACGAGCAGTACTTC.

The genes are TRBV12-3 or TRBV12-4 and TRBJ1-1, with 7 nucleotides matching TRBD1. CDR3 length equals 12 residues. Trimming at V came to 8 bases and at J to 10 bases, leaving 10 bases not matched to a gene. The CDR3 nucleotides are TGTGCCAGCGGGGTGACAGGGAGTGGAGCTTTCTTT. Protein: CASGVTGSGAFF.

The V and J genes are TRBV18 and TRBJ1-3; D is unresolved. This CDR3 has 18 residues. Germline CDR1 KGHSH, CDR2 LQKENI. The germline V and J ends were trimmed by 4 bases and 0 bases, with 19 bases remaining between them. Here the CDR3 reads CASSQGVGRSYSGNTIYF. CDR3 coding DNA: TGTGCCAGCTCACAGGGCGTCGGCAGATCCTACTCTGGAAACACCATATATTTT.

The chain combines TRBV7-8 with TRBJ2-7; 7 positions agree with TRBD1. Germline-derived CDR1 and CDR2 are SGHVS and FQNEAQ. This CDR3 contains 14 residues. J lost 2 bases, V lost 5 bases, and 6 bases had no gene match. The CDR3 coding sequence is TGTGCCAGCAGCCCCCGACAGGGCCCCTACGAGCAGTACTTC. It translates to CASSPRQGPYEQYF.

The chain carries TRBV27 and TRBJ2-1; TRBD2 matches 9 bases. Unmatched junction bases numbered 9, after V lost 2 bases and J lost 1 base. The CDR3 has 18 amino acids. The germline V gene encodes CDR1 MNHEY and CDR2 SMNVEV (reference sequence). The CDR3 protein is CASSLGRGSGRSYNEQFF. The CDR3 DNA reads as TGTGCCAGCAGTTTAGGAAGAGGGAGCGGGAGGTCCTACAATGAGCAGTTCTTC.